This TCR beta chain was captured in a study of metastatic and nonmetastatic thyroid tumors. Study in general: Malignant and benign thyroid patients had repertoires compared in peripheral blood and tumor or nodule tissue.

Trimming shortened V by 0 bases and J by 6 bases, and 9 bases separated the two germline ends. The CDR3 contains 14 residues. Germline-derived CDR1 and CDR2 are LNHNV and YYDKDF (reference sequence). Prior to thyroid surgery, none of the patients had received any treatment. Authors' data handling: To classify distant metastasis in papillary thyroid cancer, a model was built from CDR3 differences across clinicopathological groups. TCRdb recomputed clones from the PCR reads via MiXCR. V and J calls and clone size were set by TCRdb, not the authors. The sample shows roughly 13,000 clones, 30% to 35% of them seen only once. The sample holds many counts of this clone.

The TCR originated in a female donor with papillary thyroid cancer or a benign thyroid nodule (not recorded which). Some clones in this sample may be carry-over from other donors' samples. The chain recombines TRBV15 with TRBJ2-1; D is unresolved. Sequencing was carried out using tumor tissue. CDR3 in DNA: TGTGCCACCAGCAGAGATAGGTCCGGCAATGAGCAGTTCTTC. It specifies CATSRDRSGNEQFF.